Each of the 9 T cell receptor beta chains below was sequenced from the same sample in a study of OX40 agonist ivuxolimab in advanced cancers. Sequencing was performed with immunoSEQ multiplex PCR; in TCRdb, only in-frame clones are kept and a portion is missing. The sample contains just over 30,000 clones, less than 90% of which appear only once. Here the sequenced sample was CD4+ or CD8+ T cells sorted from blood, taken in a trial of the OX40 agonist ivuxolimab. The receptor set was obtained from an adult with an advanced solid tumor such as melanoma, head and neck, liver or kidney cancer.

CDR3 nucleotides: TGTGCCAGCAGTGAAGCGGGGATCTTCACTGAAGCTTTCTTT. Translating it yields CASSEAGIFTEAFF. The V gene is TRBV25-1, the J gene TRBJ1-1; D is unclear. Germline CDR1 and CDR2: MGHDK and SYGVNS. The CDR3 has 14 amino acids. The V gene lost 2 bases and the J gene lost 4 bases, with 11 bases spanning the gap.

The chain combines TRBV6-5 with TRBJ2-7; the D gene is possibly TRBD2 (6 bases). The CDR3 has 12 amino acids. Germline CDR1 is MNHEY and CDR2 is SVGAGI. The V end was cut by 7 bases, the J end by 2 bases, with 9 bases between. In nucleotides, the CDR3 is TGTGCCAGCATGACTAGGACCTACGAGCAGTACTTC. Protein product: CASMTRTYEQYF.

This sequence joins TRBV27 and TRBJ1-5; no reliable D call. The CDR3 sequence is 15 residues long. V dropped 5 bases and J dropped 4 bases, with 15 bases sitting between them. Germline V gene data show CDR1 as MNHEY and CDR2 as SMNVEV (reference sequence). CDR3 sequence reads: CASSPASTVNQPQHF. For the CDR3, the DNA is TGTGCCAGCAGTCCCGCATCGACGGTAAATCAGCCCCAGCATTTT.

The rearrangement uses TRBV29-1 and TRBJ2-1; possibly TRBD1 or TRBD2 for D (5 bases each). Per germline, CDR1 SQVTM and CDR2 ANQGSEA. V was trimmed by 0 bases and J by 2 bases, leaving 23 bases between them. This CDR3 region has 19 residues. The CDR3 sequence: CSVEDWARGGQRTYNEQFF. The CDR3 bases are TGCAGCGTTGAAGACTGGGCCCGGGGCGGGCAGCGAACCTACAATGAGCAGTTCTTC.

In this sample, this clone turned up a few times. V gene TRBV18 combines with J gene TRBJ2-7; 8 positions match TRBD2. CDR1 and CDR2 from the germline V gene are KGHSH and LQKENI. V lost 4 bases, J lost 3 bases, and 8 bases stayed unmatched. The CDR3 has 15 amino acids. The CDR3 region is CASSLTSGSVYEQYF. The CDR3 DNA reads TGTGCCAGCTCACTTACCAGCGGGAGCGTCTACGAGCAGTACTTC. The full variable domain, with the rest looked up from reference TRBV18 and TRBJ2-7, is NAGVMQNPRHLVRRRGQEARLRCSPMKGHSHVYWYRQLPEEGLKFMVYLQKENIIDESGMPKERFSAEFPKEGPSILRIQQVVRGDSAAYFCASSLTSGSVYEQYFGPGTRLTVT.

The rearrangement links TRBV28 to TRBJ1-6; 8 bases match TRBD1. Germline lookup yields CDR1 MDHEN and CDR2 SYDVKM. V shed 2 bases, J shed 6 bases, and the junction held 6 bases outside the gene matches. The CDR3 extends over 16 amino acids. The CDR3 nucleotides read TGTGCCAGCAGTTTACCCCGACAGGGGATTAATTCACCCCTCCACTTT. This translates into CASSLPRQGINSPLHF. The whole variable domain, filled in from reference TRBV28 and TRBJ1-6, reads DVKVTQSSRYLVKRTGEKVFLECVQDMDHENMFWYRQDPGLGLRLIYFSYDVKMKEKGDIPEGYSVSREKKERFSLILESASTNQTSMYLCASSLPRQGINSPLHFGNGTRLTVT.

Only a few counts were recorded for this clone. The genes are TRBV27 and TRBJ2-5; 9 bases match TRBD1. Germline V gives CDR1 MNHEY, CDR2 SMNVEV (reference sequence). This CDR3 has 16 residues. V was pared by 5 bases and J by 0 bases, with 7 bases of the junction left unmatched. The DNA for the CDR3 is TGTGCCAGCAGTCCCGACAGGGGGGCAAACCAAGAGACCCAGTACTTC. Translated: CASSPDRGANQETQYF.

The chain has TRBV28 and TRBJ2-7; 9 nucleotides agree with TRBD2. Germline CDR1 and CDR2: MDHEN and SYDVKM. V was clipped by 2 bases and J by 0 bases; unmatched bases: 5. The CDR3 length is 16 residues. The chain's CDR3 is CASSLELSGSSYEQYF. For the CDR3, the DNA is TGTGCCAGCAGTTTAGAGCTTAGCGGGAGCTCCTACGAGCAGTACTTC.

CDR3 bases: TGTGCCAGCAGCCCTCCGGACAGTATCCGCCACGAGCAGTACTTC. Protein: CASSPPDSIRHEQYF. V is TRBV7-9 and J is TRBJ2-7, with a weak D call TRBD1 (6 bases). The CDR3 totals 15 residues. The V gene's germline CDR1 is SEHNR and CDR2 FQNEAQ (reference sequence). V shed 5 bases and J shed 5 bases, with 19 bases lying between them.